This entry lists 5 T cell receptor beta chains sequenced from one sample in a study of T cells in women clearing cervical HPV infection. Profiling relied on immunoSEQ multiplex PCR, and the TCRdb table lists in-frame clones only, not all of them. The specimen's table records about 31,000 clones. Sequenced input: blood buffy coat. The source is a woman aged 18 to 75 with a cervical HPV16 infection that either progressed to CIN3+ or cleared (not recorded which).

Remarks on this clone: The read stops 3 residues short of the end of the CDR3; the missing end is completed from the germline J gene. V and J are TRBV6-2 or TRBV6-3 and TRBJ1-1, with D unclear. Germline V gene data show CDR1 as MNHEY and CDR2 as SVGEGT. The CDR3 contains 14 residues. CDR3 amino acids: CASSSFRGKEEAFF. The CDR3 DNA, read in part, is TGTGCCAGCAGTTCTTTCCGGGGAAAGGAGGAA.

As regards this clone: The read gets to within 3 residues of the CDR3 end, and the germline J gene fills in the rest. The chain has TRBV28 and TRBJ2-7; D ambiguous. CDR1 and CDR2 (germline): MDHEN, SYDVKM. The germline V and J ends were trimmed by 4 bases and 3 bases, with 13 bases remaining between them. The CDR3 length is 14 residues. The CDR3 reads CASSYPAKGYEQYF. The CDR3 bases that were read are TGTGCCAGCAGTTACCCCGCTAAGGGCTACGAG.

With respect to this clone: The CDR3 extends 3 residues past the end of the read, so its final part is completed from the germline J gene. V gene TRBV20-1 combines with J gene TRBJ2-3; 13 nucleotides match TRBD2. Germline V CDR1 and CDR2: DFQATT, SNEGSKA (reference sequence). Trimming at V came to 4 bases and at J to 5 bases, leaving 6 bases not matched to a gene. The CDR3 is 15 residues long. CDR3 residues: CSAKTSGGAIDTQYF. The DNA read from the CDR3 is TGCAGTGCTAAAACTAGCGGGGGGGCCATAGATACG.

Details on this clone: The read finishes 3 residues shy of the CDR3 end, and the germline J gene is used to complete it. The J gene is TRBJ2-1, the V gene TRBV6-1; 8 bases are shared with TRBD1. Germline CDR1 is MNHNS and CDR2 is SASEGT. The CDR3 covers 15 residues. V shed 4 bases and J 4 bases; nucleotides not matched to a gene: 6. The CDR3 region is CASSVDRGVYNEQFF. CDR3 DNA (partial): TGTGCCAGCAGTGTCGACAGGGGCGTATACAATGAG.

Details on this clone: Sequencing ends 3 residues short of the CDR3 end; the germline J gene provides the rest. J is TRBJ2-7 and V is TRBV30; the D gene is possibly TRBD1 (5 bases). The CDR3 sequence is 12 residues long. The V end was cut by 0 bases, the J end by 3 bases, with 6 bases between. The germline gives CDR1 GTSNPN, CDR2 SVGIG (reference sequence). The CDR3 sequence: CAWSVQGYEQYF. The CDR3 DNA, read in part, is TGTGCCTGGAGTGTTCAGGGCTACGAG. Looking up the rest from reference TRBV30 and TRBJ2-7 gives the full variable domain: SQTIHQWPATLVQPVGSPLSLECTVEGTSNPNLYWYRQAAGRGLQLLFYSVGIGQISSEVPQNLSASRPQDRQFILSSKKLLLSDSGFYLCAWSVQGYEQYFGPGTRLTVT.